Listed here are 28 T cell receptor beta chains from one sample, sequenced in a study of PD-1 blockade in classical Hodgkin lymphoma. Only in-frame clones appear in the TCRdb table, and some are missing; sequencing was by immunoSEQ multiplex PCR. The sample has 15,000 to 20,000 clones, about 84% seen once. The time point was: cycle 4 day 1 (C4D1), after 5 to 7 weeks of nivolumab. Each patient experienced a relapse that followed autologous stem cell transplantation, and brentuximab vedotin exposure varied. The sample was peripheral blood mononuclear cells (PBMCs), taken before the fourth cycle of nivolumab. These receptor sequences come from a human donor with classical Hodgkin lymphoma.

This clone came up once. J is TRBJ1-5 and V is TRBV7-6; TRBD1 is a possible D gene (5 bases). The CDR3 has 16 residues. CDR1 SGHVS and CDR2 FNYEAQ come from the germline V gene. Trimming removed 5 bases from V and 1 base from J, with 15 bases in between. CDR3 DNA: TGTGCCAGCAGCGGGGGAGCGGGTCTGAGCAATCAGCCCCAGCATTTT. The encoded protein is CASSGGAGLSNQPQHF.

The genes are TRBV5-1 and TRBJ2-7; the D gene is possibly TRBD2 (5 bases). Germline V gene lookup returns CDR1 SGHRS and CDR2 YFSETQ. This CDR3 contains 15 residues. V lost 1 base and J 3 bases, leaving 14 bases between the germline ends. The chain's CDR3 is CASSLRSGPIYEQYF. The DNA for the CDR3 is TGCGCCAGCAGCTTGAGGAGCGGACCGATCTACGAGCAGTACTTC.

This rearrangement joins TRBV18 to TRBJ1-1; D is undetermined. The CDR3 is made up of 12 amino acids. V was trimmed by 3 bases and J by 9 bases, leaving 11 bases between them. The V gene's germline CDR1 is KGHSH and CDR2 LQKENI. The CDR3 sequence: CASSPDPGKAFF. DNA of the CDR3: TGTGCCAGCTCACCGGATCCGGGGAAAGCTTTCTTT.

The rearrangement joins TRBV5-1 to TRBJ1-1; TRBD1 agrees at 8 bases. The CDR3 is 15 amino acids. Germline CDR1 is SGHRS and CDR2 is YFSETQ. Unmatched junction bases numbered 6, after V lost 4 bases and J lost 1 base. This CDR3 reads CASSRGGQGNTEAFF. Here the CDR3 DNA reads TGCGCCAGCAGCCGTGGAGGACAGGGGAACACTGAAGCTTTCTTT.

This sequence joins TRBV6-5 and TRBJ2-1; maybe TRBD1 (5 bases). Germline CDR1 is MNHEY and CDR2 is SVGAGI. The V gene lost 6 bases and the J gene lost 6 bases, with 15 bases spanning the gap. This CDR3 contains 14 residues. CDR3 DNA sequence: TGTGCCAGCAGATACGGCAGGGTGGGCAATGAGCAGTTCTTC. Protein product: CASRYGRVGNEQFF.

The chain uses TRBV5-1 and TRBJ1-3; TRBD1 matches 8 bases. V shed 5 bases and J 6 bases; nucleotides not matched to a gene: 10. There are 15 residues in the CDR3. Germline V gene data show CDR1 as SGHRS and CDR2 as YFSETQ. The CDR3 loop is CASSKGQGRENTIYF. The CDR3 DNA is TGCGCCAGCAGTAAAGGACAGGGAAGAGAAAACACCATATATTTT. The full variable domain, its missing parts supplied by reference TRBV5-1 and TRBJ1-3, is KAGVTQTPRYLIKTRGQQVTLSCSPISGHRSVSWYQQTPGQGLQFLFEYFSETQRNKGNFPGRFSGRQFSNSRSEMNVSTLELGDSALYLCASSKGQGRENTIYFGEGSWLTVV.

In this sample, this clone turned up once. The chain links TRBV6-1 to TRBJ2-3, with D uncertain. With 1 base removed from V and 2 bases from J, the gap between germline ends came to 7 bases. Germline assignment: CDR1 MNHNS and CDR2 SASEGT. The CDR3 extends over 14 amino acids. CDR3 bases: TGTGCCAGCAGTGAAGGGCCTTCCACAGATACGCAGTATTTT. The encoded protein is CASSEGPSTDTQYF.

This rearrangement joins TRBV6-5 to TRBJ2-7, with a tentative D call TRBD2 (5 bases). V lost 2 bases and J 6 bases, leaving 11 bases between the germline ends. In germline, CDR1 is MNHEY, CDR2 SVGAGI. The CDR3 totals 13 residues. In nucleotides, the CDR3 is TGTGCCAGCAGTTACGCCACTAGGGCCGAGCAGTACTTC. The encoded protein is CASSYATRAEQYF.

This chain links TRBV2 with TRBJ2-4, with D perhaps matching TRBD1 or TRBD2 (6 bases each). Germline CDR1 SNHLY, CDR2 FYNNEI. This CDR3 is 16 amino acids long. Trimming stripped 5 bases from V and 0 bases from J, with 14 bases between. Here the CDR3 DNA reads TGTGCCAGCAGTCCAAGGGGGGAACTAGCCAAAAACATTCAGTACTTC. Encoded protein: CASSPRGELAKNIQYF. Full variable domain (outside the CDR3, taken from reference TRBV2 and TRBJ2-4): EPEVTQTPSHQVTQMGQEVILRCVPISNHLYFYWYRQILGQKVEFLVSFYNNEISEKSEIFDDQFSVERPDGSNFTLKIRSTKLEDSAMYFCASSPRGELAKNIQYFGAGTRLSVL.

The chain couples TRBV19 to TRBJ2-5; TRBD1 is a possible D gene (6 bases). The CDR3 runs 15 residues. Trimming pared 3 bases from V and 5 bases from J, leaving 16 bases between. Germline V gene sequence: CDR1 LNHDA, CDR2 SQIVND (reference sequence). This CDR3 reads CASSILPTGIETQYF. In DNA form, the CDR3 reads TGTGCCAGTAGTATCCTCCCTACAGGGATCGAGACCCAGTACTTC.

This sequence joins TRBV19 and TRBJ2-3; D is undetermined. CDR1 LNHDA and CDR2 SQIVND come from the germline V gene (reference sequence). V was clipped by 5 bases and J by 0 bases, with 15 bases between them. CDR3 size: 16 residues. This CDR3 is CASSLSPLQSTDTQYF. Written as DNA, the CDR3 is TGTGCCAGTAGTTTGAGTCCGTTACAGAGCACAGATACGCAGTATTTT.

The CDR3 coding sequence is TGTGCCAGCTCACCCGGACTAGCGGGAGTGGTTGAGCAGTTCTTC. Translation gives CASSPGLAGVVEQFF. This rearrangement joins TRBV18 to TRBJ2-1; 13 nucleotides match TRBD2. Germline V gene data show CDR1 as KGHSH and CDR2 as LQKENI. The CDR3 has 15 amino acids. The V segment lost 3 bases and the J segment 9 bases; nucleotides outside the gene matches: 5.

The rearrangement links TRBV28 to TRBJ1-5; 10 bases line up with TRBD1. The CDR3 loop spans 15 amino acids. J lost 6 bases, V lost 3 bases, and 5 bases had no gene match. Germline V lookup: CDR1 MDHEN, CDR2 SYDVKM. The chain's CDR3 is CASSFRDRGLQPQHF. CDR3 coding DNA: TGTGCCAGCAGTTTCCGGGACAGGGGCCTTCAGCCCCAGCATTTT.

V and J are TRBV7-2 and TRBJ1-2; TRBD1 is a possible D gene (6 bases). V was trimmed by 1 base and J by 7 bases, leaving 19 bases between them. The length of the CDR3 is 16 residues. From germline, CDR1 is SGHTA and CDR2 FQGNSA. In DNA form, the CDR3 reads TGTGCCAGCAGCTTAGAGGCTAACAGGGCGAGTTTTGGCTACACCTTC. Amino acids: CASSLEANRASFGYTF.

CDR3 residues: CASSIILSYEQYF. The CDR3 nucleotides read TGTGCCAGTAGTATAATCCTTTCCTACGAGCAGTACTTC. The chain has TRBV19 and TRBJ2-7; D unresolved. The CDR3 length is 13 residues. V lost 2 bases to trimming and J lost 1 base, with 6 bases between them. Germline V gene lookup returns CDR1 LNHDA and CDR2 SQIVND (reference sequence).

The gene calls are TRBV5-5 and TRBJ1-1, with D uncertain. The V and J ends lost 1 base and 5 bases respectively, with 18 bases between them. Germline values: CDR1 SGHKS, CDR2 YYEKEE (reference sequence). The CDR3 covers 16 residues. CDR3 residues: CASSLFLDDLQTEAFF. The CDR3 coding sequence is TGTGCCAGCAGCTTGTTCCTTGACGATCTGCAGACTGAAGCTTTCTTT.

This clone is a singleton in its sample. The CDR3 reads CASRTNRVSNQPQHF. In nucleotides, the CDR3 is TGTGCCAGTAGAACGAACAGGGTTAGCAATCAGCCCCAGCATTTT. The rearrangement joins TRBV19 to TRBJ1-5, with a tentative D call TRBD1 (6 bases). Trimming removed 6 bases at V and 0 bases at J, with 12 bases between. CDR1 and CDR2 (germline): LNHDA, SQIVND (reference sequence). The CDR3 consists of 15 residues.

V usage is TRBV7-8 and J usage is TRBJ2-1; D is possibly TRBD1 (6 bases). Germline V gene sequence: CDR1 SGHVS, CDR2 FQNEAQ. The V and J ends lost 1 base and 14 bases respectively, with 21 bases between them. This CDR3 is 15 amino acids long. CDR3: CASSLVGGTRPGEFF. In nucleotides, the CDR3 is TGTGCCAGCAGCTTAGTAGGGGGAACTAGGCCAGGGGAGTTCTTC.

In this sample, this clone is medium-sized. The chain links TRBV18 to TRBJ2-7; TRBD1 aligns across 7 bases. The CDR3 runs to 18 residues. The J segment lost 3 bases and the V segment lost 3 bases, leaving 17 bases of the junction unmatched. From germline, CDR1 is KGHSH and CDR2 LQKENI. The CDR3 is CASSPHRWDSLFNYEQYF. CDR3 DNA: TGTGCCAGCTCACCGCACCGTTGGGACAGCCTCTTTAACTACGAGCAGTACTTC. Full variable domain (outside the CDR3, taken from reference TRBV18 and TRBJ2-7): NAGVMQNPRHLVRRRGQEARLRCSPMKGHSHVYWYRQLPEEGLKFMVYLQKENIIDESGMPKERFSAEFPKEGPSILRIQQVVRGDSAAYFCASSPHRWDSLFNYEQYFGPGTRLTVT.

This clone has just a few counts. This chain's CDR3 is CASTQQKNTEAFF. For the CDR3, the DNA is TGTGCCAGCACCCAACAGAAGAACACTGAAGCTTTCTTT. The rearrangement uses TRBV6-6 and TRBJ1-1; D is unclear. The CDR3 contains 13 residues. Germline-derived CDR1 and CDR2 are MNHNY and SVGAGI (reference sequence). Trimming removed 7 bases from V and 1 base from J, with 10 bases in between.

V is TRBV6-1 and J is TRBJ2-3; the D is unclear. The CDR3 sequence is 18 residues long. V gave up 0 bases and J gave up 0 bases, with 16 bases separating them. The germline V gene has CDR1 MNHNS and CDR2 SASEGT. The CDR3 loop is CASSEAPPQSSSTDTQYF. CDR3 DNA: TGTGCCAGCAGTGAAGCTCCCCCCCAGAGCTCAAGCACAGATACGCAGTATTTT.

V usage is TRBV6-1 and J usage is TRBJ2-7, with a tentative D call TRBD1 (6 bases). V gave up 6 bases and J gave up 4 bases, with 13 bases separating them. The CDR3 contains 13 residues. Germline V gene lookup returns CDR1 MNHNS and CDR2 SASEGT. The CDR3 DNA reads as TGTGCCAGCAGCCGGACAGACGATTACGAGCAGTACGTC. It encodes CASSRTDDYEQYV.

The chain recombines TRBV6-1 with TRBJ2-7, with TRBD2 matching 13 bases. V lost 4 bases, J lost 6 bases, and 6 bases stayed unmatched. The V gene's germline CDR1 is MNHNS and CDR2 SASEGT. CDR3 size: 15 residues. CDR3 in amino acids: CASSATSGGAAEQYV. The DNA for the CDR3 is TGTGCCAGCAGTGCTACTAGCGGGGGGGCCGCCGAGCAGTACGTC.

The chain joins TRBV6-5 to TRBJ1-6, with 9 bases that match TRBD1. Germline trimming cut 2 bases from V and 7 bases from J; bases unmatched to any gene: 3. The germline CDR1 and CDR2 sequences are MNHEY and SVGAGI. The CDR3 is made up of 15 amino acids. The CDR3 sequence: CASSYTGQGNSPLHF. In nucleotides, the CDR3 is TGTGCCAGCAGTTACACGGGACAGGGAAATTCACCCCTCCACTTT.

The chain has TRBV7-2 and TRBJ1-1, with D possibly matching TRBD1 (5 bases). Germline V gives CDR1 SGHTA, CDR2 FQGNSA. Trimming stripped 5 bases from V and 1 base from J, with 14 bases between. CDR3 length equals 15 residues. This CDR3 reads CASSPATGRNTEAFF. The CDR3 nucleotides are TGTGCCAGCAGCCCCGCCACAGGACGGAACACTGAAGCTTTCTTT.

The table lists this clone with a few counts. The chain joins TRBV19 to TRBJ1-5; D is perhaps TRBD1 (5 bases). Trimming shortened V by 4 bases and J by 0 bases, and 10 bases separated the two germline ends. This CDR3 spans 15 amino acids. Germline lookup yields CDR1 LNHDA and CDR2 SQIVND (reference sequence). This CDR3 is CASSTVQVSNQPQHF. In nucleotides, the CDR3 is TGTGCCAGTAGTACCGTACAGGTTAGCAATCAGCCCCAGCATTTT. Filled out from reference TRBV19 and TRBJ1-5, the complete variable domain reads DGGITQSPKYLFRKEGQNVTLSCEQNLNHDAMYWYRQDPGQGLRLIYYSQIVNDFQKGDIAEGYSVSREKKESFPLTVTSAQKNPTAFYLCASSTVQVSNQPQHFGDGTRLSIL.

This sequence joins TRBV6-9 and TRBJ2-1, with 7 bases aligning to TRBD2. This CDR3 comprises 15 residues. V trimming: 4 bases; J trimming: 9 bases; junction bases outside the gene matches: 12. Germline V gives CDR1 MNHGY, CDR2 SVAAGI. The CDR3 is CASSSSRQGGGEQFF. The CDR3 nucleotides are TGTGCCAGCAGTTCTTCCCGGCAGGGCGGGGGTGAGCAGTTCTTC.

This clone was observed a few times. The chain recombines TRBV11-2 with TRBJ2-3; D ambiguous. Trimming removed 2 bases from V and 4 bases from J, with 7 bases in between. Per germline, CDR1 SGHAT and CDR2 FQNNGV. The CDR3 is made up of 13 amino acids. Here the CDR3 DNA reads TGTGCCAGCAGCTTAAACGCCCCAGATACGCAGTATTTT. Encoded protein: CASSLNAPDTQYF.